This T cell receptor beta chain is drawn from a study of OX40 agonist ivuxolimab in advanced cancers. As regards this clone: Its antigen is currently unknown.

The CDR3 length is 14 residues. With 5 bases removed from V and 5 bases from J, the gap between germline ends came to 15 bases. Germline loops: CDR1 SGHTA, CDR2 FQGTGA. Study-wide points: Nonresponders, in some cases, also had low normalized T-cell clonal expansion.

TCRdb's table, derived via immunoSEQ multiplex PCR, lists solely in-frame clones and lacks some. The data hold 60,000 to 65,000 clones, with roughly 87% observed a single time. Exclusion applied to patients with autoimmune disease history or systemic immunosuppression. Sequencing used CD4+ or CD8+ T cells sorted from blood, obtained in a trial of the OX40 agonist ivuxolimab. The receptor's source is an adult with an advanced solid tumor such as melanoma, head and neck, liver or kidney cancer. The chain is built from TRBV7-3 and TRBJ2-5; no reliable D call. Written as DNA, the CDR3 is TGTGCCAGCAGCGGTTATCCGAGCTGGGAGACCCAGTACTTC. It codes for CASSGYPSWETQYF.